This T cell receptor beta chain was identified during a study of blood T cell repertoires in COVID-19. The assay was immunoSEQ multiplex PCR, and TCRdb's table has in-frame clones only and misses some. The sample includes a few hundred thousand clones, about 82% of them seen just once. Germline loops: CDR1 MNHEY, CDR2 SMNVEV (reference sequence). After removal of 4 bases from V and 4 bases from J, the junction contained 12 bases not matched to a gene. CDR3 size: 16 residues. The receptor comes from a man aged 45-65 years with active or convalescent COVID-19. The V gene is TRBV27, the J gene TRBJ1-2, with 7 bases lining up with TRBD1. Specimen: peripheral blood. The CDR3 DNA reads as TGTGCCAGCAGTTCCATAGGTAATCCAGGGGGCTATGGCTACACCTTC. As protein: CASSSIGNPGGYGYTF.